Below are 16 T cell receptor beta chains sequenced from a single sample in a study of technical replicates of blood from a handful of donors. Sequencing was performed with immunoSEQ multiplex PCR; in TCRdb, only in-frame clones are kept and a portion is missing. The sample consists of tens of thousands of clones, 92% of them appearing once. The material sequenced was T cells isolated from PBMCs. These receptors all stem from a human donor in good health.

The table lists this clone with a count of one. The chain uses TRBV5-1 and TRBJ2-5; no firm D call. The germline V gene has CDR1 SGHRS and CDR2 YFSETQ. Deletions cut 6 bases from V and 5 bases from J, with 8 bases between. CDR3 length equals 11 residues. In DNA, the CDR3 is TGCGCCAGCACCCCCGGGGAGACCCAGTACTTC. Encoded protein: CASTPGETQYF.

The chain links TRBV19 to TRBJ2-1; perhaps TRBD2 as D (5 bases). The V end was cut by 8 bases, the J end by 10 bases, with 15 bases between. Germline V CDR1 and CDR2: LNHDA, SQIVND (reference sequence). CDR3 length equals 12 residues. CDR3 in amino acids: CASYGGFAEQFF. The DNA of the CDR3 is TGTGCCAGTTACGGCGGGTTTGCCGAGCAGTTCTTC.

This clone is a singleton in its sample. V usage is TRBV2 and J usage is TRBJ1-2; TRBD1 is a possible D gene (6 bases). The CDR3 runs to 11 residues. Trimming stripped 11 bases from V and 6 bases from J, with 13 bases between. Per germline, CDR1 SNHLY and CDR2 FYNNEI. CDR3 sequence (DNA): TGTGCCGTTCCCCAGGGGAATGGCTACACCTTC. Protein: CAVPQGNGYTF.

The chain couples TRBV5-4 to TRBJ1-3; the D gene is possibly TRBD1 (5 bases). This CDR3 has 13 amino acids. V was cut by 7 bases and J by 5 bases, with 13 bases left in between. Germline V gives CDR1 SGHNT, CDR2 YYREEE (reference sequence). CDR3 in amino acids: CASSQGSRNTIYF. The CDR3 region has the DNA TGTGCCAGCTCGCAGGGATCAAGAAACACCATATATTTT.

This rearrangement joins TRBV2 to TRBJ2-1; 8 positions match TRBD2. V was clipped by 2 bases and J by 1 base; unmatched bases: 16. CDR1 is SNHLY, CDR2 FYNNEI, per germline. The CDR3 loop spans 20 amino acids. DNA of the CDR3: TGTGCCAGCAGTGAATCGGCTAGCGGGCAACGCCCACGGTCCTACAATGAGCAGTTCTTC. Translation: CASSESASGQRPRSYNEQFF.

V gene TRBV15 combines with J gene TRBJ2-5; TRBD2 agrees at 9 bases. This CDR3 comprises 15 residues. Losses at the gene ends were 2 bases for V and 5 bases for J; bases not matched to a gene: 6. The germline CDR1 and CDR2 sequences are LNHNV and YYDKDF (reference sequence). CDR3 sequence: CATSRLAGRGETQYF. The CDR3 coding sequence is TGTGCCACCAGCAGACTAGCGGGGAGAGGGGAGACCCAGTACTTC.

The chain employs TRBV30 and TRBJ2-1; 10 bases match TRBD2. V gave up 1 base and J gave up 8 bases; unmatched junction bases: 11. The CDR3 is made up of 16 amino acids. The germline V gene has CDR1 GTSNPN and CDR2 SVGIG (reference sequence). The chain's CDR3 is CAWSGVAGGHGDEQFF. The DNA for the CDR3 is TGTGCCTGGAGTGGGGTAGCGGGGGGCCACGGGGATGAGCAGTTCTTC.

For this clone: Other DNA variants within this sample encode the same CDR3. The chain combines TRBV19 with TRBJ2-7, with 9 bases fitting TRBD1. The germline V gene has CDR1 LNHDA and CDR2 SQIVND (reference sequence). This CDR3 comprises 14 residues. The V segment lost 5 bases and the J segment 2 bases; nucleotides outside the gene matches: 4. CDR3 amino acids: CASSAGQGPYEQYF. CDR3 DNA sequence: TGTGCCAGTAGTGCGGGACAGGGACCCTACGAGCAGTACTTC.

This clone has a single count. The rearrangement joins TRBV5-5 to TRBJ1-2; D possibly corresponds to TRBD1 (6 bases). V was shortened by 3 bases and J by 4 bases, with 10 bases between the two germline ends. CDR1 and CDR2 (germline): SGHKS, YYEKEE (reference sequence). CDR3 size: 13 residues. CDR3 nucleotide sequence: TGTGCCAGCAGCTCCGAGGGGGTCTATGGCTACACCTTC. Amino acid sequence: CASSSEGVYGYTF.

The gene calls are TRBV7-2 and TRBJ2-5; 12 bases fit TRBD2. This CDR3 has 16 amino acids. Trimming cost V 2 bases and J 2 bases; bases outside gene matches: 3. The germline gives CDR1 SGHTA, CDR2 FQGNSA. The CDR3 loop is CASSLRLAGVQETQYF. The CDR3 nucleotides are TGTGCCAGCAGCTTAAGACTAGCGGGGGTACAAGAGACCCAGTACTTC.

This chain uses TRBV5-4 with TRBJ2-1; 8 bases line up with TRBD1. The germline V gene has CDR1 SGHNT and CDR2 YYREEE (reference sequence). This CDR3 comprises 16 residues. The V gene end was trimmed by 4 bases and the J gene end by 7 bases; junction bases not matched to a gene: 13. CDR3 amino acids: CASSDPQGGRRNEQFF. CDR3 sequence (DNA): TGTGCCAGCAGCGACCCACAGGGGGGCCGGAGAAATGAGCAGTTCTTC.

The rearrangement joins TRBV11-3 to TRBJ2-1, with D maybe TRBD2 (7 bases). The CDR3 extends over 20 amino acids. Germline CDR1 SGHNT, CDR2 YENEEA. Trimming left V 7 bases short and J 5 bases short, with 33 bases between. The CDR3 is CASNQIMGATRSGANNEQFF. CDR3 DNA sequence: TGTGCCAGCAACCAGATAATGGGGGCGACTCGGAGCGGGGCGAACAATGAGCAGTTCTTC.

This chain uses TRBV2 with TRBJ2-7; D possibly corresponds to TRBD1 (6 bases). CDR3 length: 14 amino acids. Trimming pared 2 bases from V and 3 bases from J, leaving 11 bases between. Germline CDR1 reads SNHLY; CDR2 reads FYNNEI. The CDR3 protein is CASSEQGRGYEQYF. CDR3 DNA sequence: TGTGCCAGCAGTGAACAGGGCAGGGGCTACGAGCAGTACTTC. Drawing the rest from reference TRBV2 and TRBJ2-7, the complete variable domain is EPEVTQTPSHQVTQMGQEVILRCVPISNHLYFYWYRQILGQKVEFLVSFYNNEISEKSEIFDDQFSVERPDGSNFTLKIRSTKLEDSAMYFCASSEQGRGYEQYFGPGTRLTVT.

The gene calls are TRBV19 and TRBJ1-5; 7 bases line up with TRBD1. Trimming took 9 bases from V and 7 from J; bases not matched to a gene: 15. The CDR3 extends over 15 amino acids. The germline V gene encodes CDR1 LNHDA and CDR2 SQIVND (reference sequence). CDR3 sequence reads: CASLPIRDSQQPQHF. The CDR3 DNA sequence: TGTGCCAGCCTCCCGATAAGGGACAGCCAGCAGCCCCAGCATTTT. Looking up the rest from reference TRBV19 and TRBJ1-5 gives the full variable domain: DGGITQSPKYLFRKEGQNVTLSCEQNLNHDAMYWYRQDPGQGLRLIYYSQIVNDFQKGDIAEGYSVSREKKESFPLTVTSAQKNPTAFYLCASLPIRDSQQPQHFGDGTRLSIL.

This clone is judged medium-sized (0.01 to 0.1%). This chain's CDR3 is CASTPSRGLHEQYF. In DNA, the CDR3 is TGTGCCAGCACCCCCTCCAGGGGTCTCCACGAGCAGTACTTC. This rearrangement joins TRBV7-8 to TRBJ2-7, with TRBD1 as a possible D gene (6 bases). CDR3 length: 14 residues. Trimming left V 7 bases short and J 5 bases short, with 18 bases between. Germline-derived CDR1 and CDR2 are SGHVS and FQNEAQ.

The J gene is TRBJ2-7, the V gene TRBV7-9, with a tentative D call TRBD2 (6 bases). There are 16 residues in the CDR3. Trimming took 7 bases from V and 4 from J, leaving 23 bases between them. CDR1 and CDR2 from the germline V gene are SEHNR and FQNEAQ (reference sequence). CDR3 in DNA: TGTGCCAGCACGCGGGCTGGCGGGATCGGAGATTACGAGCAGTACTTC. Residues: CASTRAGGIGDYEQYF.